This is a list of T cell receptor beta chains from one sample in a study of neurological immune-mediated disorders. TCRdb reprocessed the 5' RACE reads with MiXCR, giving one entry per CDR3 protein. This table holds about 31,000 distinct CDR3 sequences, 10% to 15% found once. The sequenced sample was CD4+ T cells from blood. These receptors were collected from a female donor with HTLV-1-associated myelopathy (HAM/TSP). CDR3s include the opening cysteine and the closing phenylalanine or tryptophan. A D gene is named only where the DNA matches it firmly. Expanded clones are given a class, and other clones once, few, many or no size at all.

CDR3nt: TGCGCCAGCAGCTTGGACCCTAACAATGAGCAGTTCTTC
CDR3aa: CASSLDPNNEQFF
abundance: many
j_gene: TRBJ2-1
v_gene: TRBV5-1
d_gene: NA

CDR3nt: TGCAGTGCCCCCGGGACTAGCGGGGGGTACTCCTACGAGCAGTACTTC
CDR3aa: CSAPGTSGGYSYEQYF
abundance: many
j_gene: TRBJ2-7
v_gene: TRBV20-1
d_gene: TRBD2

CDR3nt: TGCAGCGTACTAGGACAGGGATGGGTGATGGGAAACACCATATATTTT
CDR3aa: CSVLGQGWVMGNTIYF
abundance: many
j_gene: TRBJ1-3
v_gene: TRBV29-1
d_gene: TRBD1

CDR3nt: TGTGCCAGCAGCTTAAACAAAGGTGGGACCCAGTACTTC
CDR3aa: CASSLNKGGTQYF
abundance: many
j_gene: TRBJ2-5
v_gene: TRBV7-2
d_gene: NA

CDR3nt: TGTGCCAGCAGCCAAGACAAGAACGGCCGGGATCGGTCGATATACGAGCAGTACTTC
CDR3aa: CASSQDKNGRDRSIYEQYF
abundance: few
j_gene: TRBJ2-7
v_gene: TRBV3-1
d_gene: NA

CDR3nt: TGCGCCAGCAGCCAAAGCGGGGGGGCGCGCGAGCAGTACTTC
CDR3aa: CASSQSGGAREQYF
abundance: many
j_gene: TRBJ2-7
v_gene: TRBV5-1
d_gene: TRBD2

CDR3nt: TGCAGTGCTAGAGGGGGTTGGACTGAAGCTTTCTTT
CDR3aa: CSARGGWTEAFF
abundance: many
j_gene: TRBJ1-1
v_gene: TRBV20-1
d_gene: NA

CDR3nt: TGCGCCAGCAGCTTGGGAGGCACGAACTATGGCTACACCTTC
CDR3aa: CASSLGGTNYGYTF
abundance: many
j_gene: TRBJ1-2
v_gene: TRBV5-1
d_gene: NA

CDR3nt: TGTGCCAGCAGTTTTATGGGGGGCTACAATGAGCAGTTCTTC
CDR3aa: CASSFMGGYNEQFF
abundance: many
j_gene: TRBJ2-1
v_gene: TRBV6-2/TRBV6-3
d_gene: NA

CDR3nt: TGTGCCAGCAAGACAGAGGCCCTCTACGAGCAGTACTTC
CDR3aa: CASKTEALYEQYF
abundance: many
j_gene: TRBJ2-7
v_gene: TRBV2
d_gene: NA

CDR3nt: TGTGCCAGCAGCTTAGTGATAGCCGGATATCAGTTCTTC
CDR3aa: CASSLVIAGYQFF
abundance: NA
j_gene: TRBJ2-1
v_gene: TRBV7-2
d_gene: NA

CDR3nt: TGCAGTGCTATCGAGGGTCTCGGAGGCTACACCTTC
CDR3aa: CSAIEGLGGYTF
abundance: many
j_gene: TRBJ1-2
v_gene: TRBV20-1
d_gene: NA

CDR3nt: TGTGCCAGCAGAGGACTAGCGGGGGGTACAGATACGCAGTATTTT
CDR3aa: CASRGLAGGTDTQYF
abundance: many
j_gene: TRBJ2-3
v_gene: TRBV12-3/TRBV12-4
d_gene: TRBD2

CDR3nt: TGTGCCAGCAGCATAAAGGGACTAGCGGATTACAATGAGCAGTTCTTC
CDR3aa: CASSIKGLADYNEQFF
abundance: many
j_gene: TRBJ2-1
v_gene: TRBV7-2
d_gene: TRBD2

CDR3nt: TGTGCCATCAGCTTAAGCGGGGGGAAAGAGACCCAGTACTTC
CDR3aa: CAISLSGGKETQYF
abundance: many
j_gene: TRBJ2-5
v_gene: TRBV10-3
d_gene: TRBD2

CDR3nt: TGTGCCACCAGCATAGGGGGCAGAAATCAGCCCCAGCATTTT
CDR3aa: CATSIGGRNQPQHF
abundance: many
j_gene: TRBJ1-5
v_gene: TRBV15
d_gene: TRBD1

CDR3nt: TGCGCCAGCAGCCACCCGGGACTAGCGGGAGGGCCCGCTAGGAATGAGCAGTTCTTC
CDR3aa: CASSHPGLAGGPARNEQFF
abundance: many
j_gene: TRBJ2-1
v_gene: TRBV4-1
d_gene: TRBD2

CDR3nt: TGTGCCAGCAGTGATCCTTCAGGGACAGATACGCAGTATTTT
CDR3aa: CASSDPSGTDTQYF
abundance: many
j_gene: TRBJ2-3
v_gene: TRBV6-1
d_gene: NA

CDR3nt: TGTGCCAGCAGCGCGAGGGGTACAGATACGCAGTATTTT
CDR3aa: CASSARGTDTQYF
abundance: many
j_gene: TRBJ2-3
v_gene: TRBV5-5
d_gene: NA

CDR3nt: TGTGCCAGCAGCTTGTTAGGAGGGAGCTCCTACGAGCAGTACTTC
CDR3aa: CASSLLGGSSYEQYF
abundance: many
j_gene: TRBJ2-7
v_gene: TRBV5-5
d_gene: NA

CDR3nt: TGCGCCAGCAGCTTGTTTGCGGGAGGGGTCACCGGGGAGCTGTTTTTT
CDR3aa: CASSLFAGGVTGELFF
abundance: many
j_gene: TRBJ2-2
v_gene: TRBV5-1
d_gene: TRBD2

CDR3nt: TGCAGTGCAAGGGCCCCCACAGGGTCCGTTTATGGCTACACCTTC
CDR3aa: CSARAPTGSVYGYTF
abundance: many
j_gene: TRBJ1-2
v_gene: TRBV20-1
d_gene: NA